The clone carrying this T cell receptor (beta chain) came up a few times. No antigen is known for it. TCRdb re-derived calls from the 5' RACE reads in MiXCR, one entry per CDR3 protein. The table shows about 480,000 distinct CDR3 sequences, with approximately 15% occurring only once. Every sampled donor was Caucasian and healthy. This record belongs to a study of identical twins. Germline values: CDR1 SGHVS, CDR2 FQNEAQ. This CDR3 has 18 residues. Trimming cost V 0 bases and J 2 bases; bases outside gene matches: 5. Study findings and constraints: Beta clonotypes that were abundant in cord blood contained fewer insertions, a pattern absent from memory repertoires. It was cross-sectional statistical analysis, not following the same donors, that the conclusions relied on.

The same sample was also studied in work on yellow fever vaccine responses in identical twins.

What was sequenced was CD4+ T cells sorted from blood. This TCR was recovered from a woman aged 18-29 years in good health. The chain is built from TRBV7-8 and TRBJ2-2, with TRBD2 identical over 11 bases. CDR3 in amino acids: CASSLAGLADKNTGELFF. CDR3 DNA sequence: TGTGCCAGCAGCTTAGCGGGACTAGCGGACAAAAACACCGGGGAGCTGTTTTTT.